This T cell receptor (beta chain) was recorded in a study of T cell responses to AZD1222 COVID-19 vaccine (dated by TCRdb to 2020 to 2022). For the wider study: TCR sequencing covered more than 230 trial participants: 200 to 220 given two doses of AZD1222 and 26 given two doses of MenACWY control vaccine. Trial participants were enrolled into age subgroups of 18-55, 56-69 and 70-plus years, which contained approximately 150, 28 and 58 TCR-sequenced participants, respectively.

The time point label here, explained by the study, means: about 28 days (+/-7) after the second vaccine dose. AZD1222 recipients with second doses at about 4 weeks or about 12 weeks were pooled, because spike-specific TCR depth and breadth did not differ between schedules. Vaccinee samples were obtained from the UK trials COV001 and COV002, which included a single-blind randomized controlled phase 2/3 trial of AZD1222 (ChAdOx1 nCoV-19) in healthy adults. For TCRbeta chain sequencing, PBMC samples from trial participants were taken at day 0 and at day 28 after the second dose. The paper's findings and limits, for the study overall: No day 14 peak-response samples were available, so repertoires were characterized only after the peak T cell response. Most participants were white British and females outnumbered males, and the authors suggested that clonal diversity may have been underestimated. The vaccine-associated CD4 TCRs covered the entire spike protein, and the dominant responses fell in regions 160-218 and 743-854. After two AZD1222 doses, both the breadth and the depth of spike-specific TCRs were significantly higher than at day 0 and than in MenACWY recipients. Epitopes outside the regions mutated in the B.1.351 and B.1.1.7 variants were reportedly recognized by nearly half of the unique spike-specific TCRs. Conclusions about previously exposed vaccinees are limited, since just five to seven AZD1222 recipients were seropositive for SARS-CoV-2 at baseline. In the small 56-69-year group, the increase in depth fell short of significance, most likely because of low power.

The CDR1 and CDR2 encoded by the germline V gene are SGHTS and YDEGEE. Trimming at the junction amounts to 5 bases on V and 0 bases on J, and the germline ends lie 8 bases apart. The CDR3 covers 13 residues, taking in both the cysteine and the phenylalanine. The retained sequence is limited to the CDR3, 39 bases, with the frame set at the first base. The CDR3 regions of human TCRbeta chains were subjected to immunosequencing. In the authors' own workflow: Repertoire TCRs were checked for matches against a reference library of SARS-CoV-2-specific TCRs that had been generated using the MIRA antigen-specificity platform. Breadth was defined as the fraction of unique TCRs that were SARS-CoV-2-associated. Depth was defined as the fraction of total T cells that were SARS-CoV-2-associated. Using the MIRA data, every spike-specific TCR was mapped to the spike region that the TCR reacted to and assigned to either a CD4 or a CD8 class. Log10-transformed breadth and depth values were compared by one-way ANOVA with Sidak's multiple comparisons tests. As stored in TCRdb, this immuneACCESS dataset retains in-frame rearrangements with V and J assigned. A fraction of the clones does not appear; measured against another copy, unresolved V genes explain less than half of the discrepancy, and the remainder lacks a known reason. The DNA gave D and trimming, while V, J and clone size come from that table. The sample data list 100,000 to 130,000 clones, and around 93% of these were observed just once. Jointly, the top ten make up roughly 9% of the sample.

Comments on this clone: It lacks a known antigen. No base qualities exist here, and no much larger clone lies one base off it.

Source: peripheral blood, taken 28 days after the second AZD1222 dose. The chain uses TRBV5-8 and TRBJ1-1; no D segment can be confidently identified. This TCR came from an adult who received the AZD1222 COVID-19 vaccine. CDR3 loop: CASSSGLNTEAFF. The sequenced DNA is TGTGCCAGCAGTTCCGGGCTGAACACTGAAGCTTTCTTT.